The next 29 T cell receptor beta chains were all read from a single sample in a study of blood T cell repertoires in COVID-19. Using immunoSEQ multiplex PCR, the repertoire was profiled, and TCRdb retains in-frame clones only, with some absent. The sample has 75,000 to 100,000 clones; about 81% are singletons. The sample consisted of peripheral blood. These receptors were collected from a man between 65 and 85 years old with acute or convalescent COVID-19.

The chain couples TRBV7-8 to TRBJ2-7, with 12 bases lining up with TRBD1. The CDR3 sequence is 14 residues long. The V segment lost 5 bases and the J segment 9 bases; nucleotides outside the gene matches: 8. Germline-derived CDR1 and CDR2 are SGHVS and FQNEAQ. In DNA, the CDR3 is TGTGCCAGCAGCGGGACAGGGGGCTCTGGTAGGCAGTACTTC. Protein product: CASSGTGGSGRQYF.

This clone has a handful of counts. The genes are TRBV2 and TRBJ1-4, with TRBD1 matching 8 bases. The CDR3 contains 14 residues. Losses at the gene ends were 3 bases for V and 7 bases for J; bases not matched to a gene: 4. Germline lookup yields CDR1 SNHLY and CDR2 FYNNEI. The CDR3 DNA is TGTGCCAGCAGTGACCAGGGGGCCCCTGAAAAACTGTTTTTT. It specifies CASSDQGAPEKLFF.

This chain joins TRBV4-1 and TRBJ2-5, with TRBD2 matching over 7 bases. The germline V gene has CDR1 MGHRA and CDR2 YSYEKL. Germline trimming cut 0 bases from V and 2 bases from J; bases unmatched to any gene: 9. The CDR3 consists of 17 residues. DNA of the CDR3: TGCGCCAGCAGCCAAGACGAACTAGCGCTACTTCAAGAGACCCAGTACTTC. As protein: CASSQDELALLQETQYF.

J is TRBJ2-5 and V is TRBV2; D uncertain. This CDR3 comprises 11 residues. From germline, CDR1 is SNHLY and CDR2 FYNNEI. The germline V and J ends were trimmed by 5 bases and 5 bases, with 6 bases remaining between them. CDR3 in amino acids: CASSPHETQYF. CDR3 sequence (DNA): TGTGCCAGCAGTCCCCATGAGACCCAGTACTTC.

The V gene is TRBV7-2, the J gene TRBJ2-7; a weak D match, TRBD1 (5 bases). This CDR3 contains 13 residues. Trimming pared 5 bases from V and 7 bases from J, leaving 15 bases between. Germline loops: CDR1 SGHTA, CDR2 FQGNSA. The CDR3 loop is CASSELAKGEQYF. Here the CDR3 DNA reads TGTGCCAGCAGCGAATTAGCCAAGGGGGAGCAGTACTTC.

The V and J genes are TRBV15 and TRBJ2-2, with a weak D call TRBD1 (6 bases). CDR3 size: 16 residues. V gave up 5 bases and J gave up 0 bases, with 13 bases separating them. The V gene's germline CDR1 is LNHNV and CDR2 YYDKDF (reference sequence). CDR3 residues: CATSFRTAPNTGELFF. The CDR3 DNA follows: TGTGCCACCAGCTTCAGGACAGCCCCGAACACCGGGGAGCTGTTTTTT.

The chain recombines TRBV4-1 with TRBJ1-4; TRBD1 matches 11 bases. V lost 2 bases, J lost 8 bases, and 4 bases stayed unmatched. The CDR3 loop spans 15 amino acids. Germline lookup yields CDR1 MGHRA and CDR2 YSYEKL. In nucleotides, the CDR3 is TGCGCCAGCAGCCAATGGACAGGGGGCAACGAAAAACTGTTTTTT. Translating it yields CASSQWTGGNEKLFF.

J is TRBJ1-1 and V is TRBV5-6, with D maybe TRBD1 (6 bases). Per the germline V gene, CDR1 is SGHDT and CDR2 is YYEEEE. The CDR3 consists of 16 residues. Trimming left V 4 bases short and J 4 bases short, with 20 bases between. The CDR3 region is CASSLPLTGPTTEAFF. As DNA, the CDR3 is TGTGCCAGCAGCCTCCCCCTAACAGGGCCGACCACTGAAGCTTTCTTT.

The rearrangement links TRBV4-1 to TRBJ2-1; D might be TRBD1 (5 bases). The V and J ends lost 2 bases and 4 bases respectively, with 12 bases between them. The length of the CDR3 is 15 residues. Germline V gene sequence: CDR1 MGHRA, CDR2 YSYEKL. CDR3 sequence: CASSQPDRPYNEQFF. CDR3 nucleotides: TGCGCCAGCAGCCAACCCGACAGACCATACAATGAGCAGTTCTTC.

This chain uses TRBV12-5 with TRBJ2-2, with 9 bases identical to TRBD1. In germline, CDR1 is LGHNT, CDR2 FRNRAP. Trimming removed 7 bases from V and 5 bases from J; junction bases left unmatched: 11. The CDR3 is made up of 16 amino acids. DNA of the CDR3: TGTGCTAGTGCCAACCTTGGGACAGGGAGGACCGGGGAGCTGTTTTTT. Protein: CASANLGTGRTGELFF.

This clone has only one observation. This chain links TRBV7-8 with TRBJ1-1; D remains ambiguous. From germline, CDR1 is SGHVS and CDR2 FQNEAQ. Trimming pared 6 bases from V and 4 bases from J, leaving 18 bases between. The CDR3 has 15 amino acids. CDR3 coding DNA: TGTGCCAGCAGTGTCACCGGGTCCCGCGGCACTGAAGCTTTCTTT. Translating it yields CASSVTGSRGTEAFF.

This sequence joins TRBV12-3 or TRBV12-4 and TRBJ1-1; D remains unclear. The CDR3 consists of 13 residues. V lost 7 bases and J 0 bases, leaving 9 bases between the germline ends. CDR3 coding DNA: TGTGCCAGCACTTGGGAGTTGAACACTGAAGCTTTCTTT. Its translation: CASTWELNTEAFF.

This clone has at least ten counts. V usage is TRBV29-1 and J usage is TRBJ2-7, with TRBD2 matching over 8 bases. CDR1 and CDR2 (germline): SQVTM, ANQGSEA. V dropped 5 bases and J dropped 5; count of bases not matched to a gene: 5. The CDR3 has 12 amino acids. This chain's CDR3 is CSVLTSGHEQYF. CDR3 DNA sequence: TGCAGCGTTCTTACTAGCGGTCACGAGCAGTACTTC.

The CDR3 region is CATSPGRASYNEQFF. CDR3 DNA sequence: TGTGCCACCAGCCCCGGGAGGGCCTCCTACAATGAGCAGTTCTTC. This chain joins TRBV15 and TRBJ2-1; 8 positions match TRBD2. Trimming took 5 bases from V and 0 from J; bases not matched to a gene: 3. The CDR3 is 15 amino acids. In germline, CDR1 is LNHNV, CDR2 YYDKDF (reference sequence).

J is TRBJ1-1 and V is TRBV14; D is ambiguous. The CDR3 has 13 amino acids. Germline V gene data show CDR1 as SGHDN and CDR2 as FVKESK. The V end was cut by 2 bases, the J end by 10 bases, with 14 bases between. CDR3 region: CASSQMARRGAFF. CDR3 coding DNA: TGTGCCAGCAGCCAAATGGCCCGGCGGGGAGCTTTCTTT.

The V gene is TRBV30, the J gene TRBJ2-7; possible D gene TRBD2, 6 bases. With 5 bases removed from V and 4 bases from J, the gap between germline ends came to 18 bases. Germline values: CDR1 GTSNPN, CDR2 SVGIG (reference sequence). This CDR3 comprises 14 residues. The DNA of the CDR3 is TGTGCCTGGGGGGAATGGGGGGTCACGTACGAGCAGTACTTC. This gives the protein CAWGEWGVTYEQYF.

A few counts support this clone. V usage is TRBV3-1 (or the pseudogene TRBV3-2) and J usage is TRBJ2-3; 7 bases line up with TRBD1. Germline CDR1 and CDR2: LGHDT and YNNKEL (reference sequence). The CDR3 runs to 15 residues. With 1 base clipped from V and 9 bases from J, the junction kept 10 bases outside the gene matches. CDR3 loop: CASSQGTGPQGTQYF. The CDR3 DNA reads as TGTGCCAGCAGCCAAGGGACAGGACCTCAAGGGACGCAGTATTTT.

The V call is TRBV5-8, the J call TRBJ2-3; no definite D call. With 3 bases removed from V and 1 base from J, the gap between germline ends came to 9 bases. This CDR3 spans 14 amino acids. CDR1 and CDR2 from the germline V gene are SGHTS and YDEGEE. CDR3 in amino acids: CASSYGRGTDTQYF. CDR3 DNA: TGTGCCAGCAGCTATGGCCGGGGCACAGATACGCAGTATTTT.

The CDR3, as DNA: TGTGCCAGCAGCTTAGCCCCGGGAACTAGTGACAATGAGCAGTTCTTC. This sequence encodes CASSLAPGTSDNEQFF. The chain recombines TRBV7-2 with TRBJ2-1; weak D call: TRBD2 (5 bases). V was pared by 0 bases and J by 5 bases, with 14 bases between. The germline gives CDR1 SGHTA, CDR2 FQGNSA. The CDR3 has 16 amino acids.

The chain combines TRBV27 with TRBJ2-3; the D gene is possibly TRBD1 (6 bases). Between the trimmed V and J ends, which lost 5 bases and 8 bases, there was a span of 11 bases. Germline V gene sequence: CDR1 MNHEY, CDR2 SMNVEV (reference sequence). This CDR3 comprises 12 residues. The CDR3 region has the DNA TGTGCCAGCAGTCAGGACAGCATTACGCAGTATTTT. This encodes CASSQDSITQYF.

This clone has only a few counts. The chain combines TRBV5-1 with TRBJ1-2; D unresolved. The CDR3 consists of 15 residues. The V gene's germline CDR1 is SGHRS and CDR2 YFSETQ. V lost 0 bases and J lost 2, with 11 bases in between. The CDR3 spells CASSLAPNGNYGYTF. The CDR3 nucleotides are TGCGCCAGCAGCTTGGCCCCGAACGGGAACTATGGCTACACCTTC. Full variable domain (remainder filled in from reference TRBV5-1 and TRBJ1-2): KAGVTQTPRYLIKTRGQQVTLSCSPISGHRSVSWYQQTPGQGLQFLFEYFSETQRNKGNFPGRFSGRQFSNSRSEMNVSTLELGDSALYLCASSLAPNGNYGYTFGSGTRLTVV.

The chain employs TRBV5-1 and TRBJ2-7; 13 bases agree with TRBD2. Germline V gene sequence: CDR1 SGHRS, CDR2 YFSETQ. The CDR3 has 15 amino acids. Losses at the gene ends were 3 bases for V and 7 bases for J; bases not matched to a gene: 7. CDR3: CASSYRLAGGGEQYF. CDR3 bases: TGCGCCAGCAGCTACCGACTAGCGGGAGGCGGGGAGCAGTACTTC.

The table lists this clone with a few counts. V is TRBV28 and J is TRBJ2-1; a weak D match, TRBD2 (5 bases). Germline assignment: CDR1 MDHEN and CDR2 SYDVKM. Trimming removed 5 bases from V and 7 bases from J, with 18 bases in between. The CDR3 extends over 15 amino acids. CDR3 sequence: CASSPPRLATNEQFF. CDR3 in DNA: TGTGCCAGCAGTCCGCCGCGTCTAGCTACGAATGAGCAGTTCTTC.

The chain recombines TRBV30 with TRBJ1-2, with 12 nucleotides matching TRBD1. Germline V CDR1 and CDR2: GTSNPN, SVGIG (reference sequence). With V trimmed by 6 bases and J by 5 bases, 7 bases remained unmatched. The CDR3 length is 14 residues. In DNA, the CDR3 is TGTGCCTGTCAACCGGGACAGGGGGCTTATGGCTACACCTTC. Its protein is CACQPGQGAYGYTF.

J is TRBJ1-6 and V is TRBV18, with D hard to call. The CDR3 has 12 amino acids. In germline, CDR1 is KGHSH, CDR2 LQKENI. V dropped 3 bases and J dropped 7 bases, with 4 bases sitting between them. CDR3 nucleotide sequence: TGTGCCAGCTCACCTCCGAATTCACCCCTCCACTTT. Its translation is CASSPPNSPLHF.

This clone was detected only once. DNA of the CDR3: TGTGCCAGCAGTTACGGGCGGGGGCCCGCAGGATACGAGCAGTACTTC. It encodes CASSYGRGPAGYEQYF. The chain has TRBV6-5 and TRBJ2-7; a weak D match, TRBD2 (7 bases). The CDR3 is 16 residues long. The germline V and J ends were trimmed by 2 bases and 4 bases, with 18 bases remaining between them. CDR1 and CDR2 from the germline V gene are MNHEY and SVGAGI.

This clone was seen a few times. The chain joins TRBV5-1 to TRBJ1-5; D gene ambiguous. Looked up from germline, CDR1 is SGHRS and CDR2 is YFSETQ. This CDR3 is built from 15 residues. V was pared by 4 bases and J by 3 bases, with 14 bases between. The chain's CDR3 is CASSPQEKNNQPQHF. CDR3 in DNA: TGCGCCAGCAGCCCACAAGAAAAAAACAATCAGCCCCAGCATTTT.

The V call is TRBV6-1, the J call TRBJ1-2; TRBD1 is a possible D gene (5 bases). This CDR3 is built from 12 residues. Germline V gene lookup returns CDR1 MNHNS and CDR2 SASEGT. Deletions cut 3 bases from V and 3 bases from J, with 5 bases between. CDR3 in amino acids: CASSDRDYGYTF. The CDR3 region has the DNA TGTGCCAGCAGTGACAGGGACTATGGCTACACCTTC.

This clone appeared a single time. The rearrangement joins TRBV5-1 to TRBJ2-2; TRBD1 agrees at 12 bases. V lost 0 bases to trimming and J lost 6 bases; unmatched junction nucleotides: 3. The length of the CDR3 is 16 residues. Germline V gives CDR1 SGHRS, CDR2 YFSETQ. The CDR3 coding sequence is TGCGCCAGCAGCTTGGAGGGGACAGGGGGCCCCGGGGAGCTGTTTTTT. This codes for CASSLEGTGGPGELFF.